Sequencing of this TCR beta chain was carried out in a study of blood T cell repertoires in COVID-19. Study in general: Sample material is recorded as cDNA or gDNA derived from T cells, B-cell-depleted T cells, or PBMCs.

From germline, CDR1 is SGHVS and CDR2 FQNEAQ. CDR3 size: 15 residues. Trimming took 3 bases from V and 3 from J; bases not matched to a gene: 5. As handled by the study authors: Quantification of nucleated cells was approximated via reference gene primer amplification. Sequencing used immunoSEQ multiplex PCR; TCRdb keeps in-frame clones, though not all of them. That table supplies the V and J calls and clone size; D and trimming were determined from the DNA. Of 100,000 or so clones in the sample, about nine tenths were seen once. The specimen was peripheral blood. This chain uses TRBV7-8 with TRBJ1-5; 7 bases are a match to TRBD1. The TCR sequence derives from a woman between 45 and 65 years old in a cohort sampled during active COVID-19. The CDR3 bases are TGTGCCAGCAGCTTTTCGACAGGGAACAATCAGCCCCAGCATTTT. This gives the protein CASSFSTGNNQPQHF.